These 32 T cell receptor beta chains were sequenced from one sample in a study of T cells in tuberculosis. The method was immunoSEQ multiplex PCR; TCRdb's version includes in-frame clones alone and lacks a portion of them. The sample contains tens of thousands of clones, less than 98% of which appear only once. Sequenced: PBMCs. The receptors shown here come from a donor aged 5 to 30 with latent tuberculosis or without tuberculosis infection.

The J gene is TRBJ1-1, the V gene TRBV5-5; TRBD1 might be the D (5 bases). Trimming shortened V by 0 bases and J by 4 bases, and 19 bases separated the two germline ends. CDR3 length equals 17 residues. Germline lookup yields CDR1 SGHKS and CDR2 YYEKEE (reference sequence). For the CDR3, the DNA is TGTGCCAGCAGCTTGGAGCCTCCACGACAGTATTTCACTGAAGCTTTCTTT. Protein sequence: CASSLEPPRQYFTEAFF.

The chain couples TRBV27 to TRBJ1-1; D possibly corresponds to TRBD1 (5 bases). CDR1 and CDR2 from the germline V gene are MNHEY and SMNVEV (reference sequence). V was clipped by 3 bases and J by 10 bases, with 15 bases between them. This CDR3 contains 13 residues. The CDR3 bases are TGTGCCAGCAGTTTGGTGGGGCGCGGGGTAGCTTTCTTT. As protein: CASSLVGRGVAFF.

DNA of the CDR3: TGTGCCAGCAGTGATAGCGGGACGGGCACCGGGGAGCTGTTTTTT. It specifies CASSDSGTGTGELFF. The chain couples TRBV6-4 to TRBJ2-2; 8 nucleotides agree with TRBD2. Per germline, CDR1 MRHNA and CDR2 SNTAGT. The trim removed 3 bases at V and 4 bases at J, leaving 4 bases unmatched. The CDR3 is 15 amino acids.

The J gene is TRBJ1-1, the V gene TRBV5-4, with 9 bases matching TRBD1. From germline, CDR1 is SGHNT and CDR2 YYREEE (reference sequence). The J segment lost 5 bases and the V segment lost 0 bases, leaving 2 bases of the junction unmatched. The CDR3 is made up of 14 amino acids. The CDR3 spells CASSLDRGRTEAFF. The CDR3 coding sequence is TGTGCCAGCAGCTTGGACAGGGGGCGAACTGAAGCTTTCTTT.

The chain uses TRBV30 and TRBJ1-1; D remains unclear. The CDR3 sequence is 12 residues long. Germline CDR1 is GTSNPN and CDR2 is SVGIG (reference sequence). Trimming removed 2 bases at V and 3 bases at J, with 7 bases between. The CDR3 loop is CAWSLPDTEAFF. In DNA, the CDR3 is TGTGCCTGGAGTCTCCCTGACACTGAAGCTTTCTTT.

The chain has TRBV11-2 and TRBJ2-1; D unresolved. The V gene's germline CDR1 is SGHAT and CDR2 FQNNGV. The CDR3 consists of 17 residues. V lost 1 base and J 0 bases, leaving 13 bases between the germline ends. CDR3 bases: TGTGCCAGCAGCTTAGGTTCCGGTAGGAGCTCCTACAATGAGCAGTTCTTC. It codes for CASSLGSGRSSYNEQFF.

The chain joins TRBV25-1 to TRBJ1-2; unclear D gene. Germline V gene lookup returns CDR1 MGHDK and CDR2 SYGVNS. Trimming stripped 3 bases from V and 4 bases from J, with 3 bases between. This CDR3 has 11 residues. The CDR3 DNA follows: TGTGCCAGCAGTGAGAGCTATGGCTACACCTTC. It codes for CASSESYGYTF.

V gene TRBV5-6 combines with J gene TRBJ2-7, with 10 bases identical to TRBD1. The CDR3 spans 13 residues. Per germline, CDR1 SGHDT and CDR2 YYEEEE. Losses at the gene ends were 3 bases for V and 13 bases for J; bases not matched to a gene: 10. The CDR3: CASSSRQGARTYF. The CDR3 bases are TGTGCCAGCAGCTCCCGACAGGGGGCCCGGACCTACTTC.

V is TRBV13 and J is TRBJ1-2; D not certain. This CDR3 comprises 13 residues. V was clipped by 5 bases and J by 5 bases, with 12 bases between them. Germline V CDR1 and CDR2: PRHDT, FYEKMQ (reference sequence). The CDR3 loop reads CASSPSGEYGYTF. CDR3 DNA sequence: TGTGCCAGCAGCCCCAGCGGGGAGTATGGCTACACCTTC.

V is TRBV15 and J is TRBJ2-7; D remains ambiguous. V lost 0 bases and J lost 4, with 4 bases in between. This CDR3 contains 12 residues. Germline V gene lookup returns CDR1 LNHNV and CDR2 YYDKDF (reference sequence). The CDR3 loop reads CATSRDRYEQYF. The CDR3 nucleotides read TGTGCCACCAGCAGAGATCGGTACGAGCAGTACTTC.

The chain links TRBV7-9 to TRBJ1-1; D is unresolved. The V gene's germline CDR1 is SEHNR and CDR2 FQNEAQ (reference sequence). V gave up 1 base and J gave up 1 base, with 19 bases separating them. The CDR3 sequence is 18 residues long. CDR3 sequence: CASSLEPLTGTRNTEAFF. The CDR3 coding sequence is TGTGCCAGCAGCTTAGAACCCCTAACGGGAACACGGAACACTGAAGCTTTCTTT.

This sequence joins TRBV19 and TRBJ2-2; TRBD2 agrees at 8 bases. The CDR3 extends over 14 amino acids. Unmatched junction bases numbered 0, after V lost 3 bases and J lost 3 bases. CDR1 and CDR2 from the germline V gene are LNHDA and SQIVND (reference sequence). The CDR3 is CASSIGGDTGELFF. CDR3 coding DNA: TGTGCCAGTAGTATCGGGGGGGACACCGGGGAGCTGTTTTTT.

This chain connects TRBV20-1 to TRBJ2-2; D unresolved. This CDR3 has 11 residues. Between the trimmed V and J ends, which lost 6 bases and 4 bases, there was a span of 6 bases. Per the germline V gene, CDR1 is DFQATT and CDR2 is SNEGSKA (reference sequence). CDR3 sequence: CSATFTGELFF. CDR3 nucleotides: TGCAGTGCAACTTTCACCGGGGAGCTGTTTTTT.

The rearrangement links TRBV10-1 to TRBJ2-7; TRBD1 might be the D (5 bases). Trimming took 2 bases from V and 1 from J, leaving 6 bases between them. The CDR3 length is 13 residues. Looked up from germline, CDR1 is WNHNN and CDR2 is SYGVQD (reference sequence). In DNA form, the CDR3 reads TGCGCCAGCAGTGAGGCAGGGTCCTACGAGCAGTACTTC. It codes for CASSEAGSYEQYF.

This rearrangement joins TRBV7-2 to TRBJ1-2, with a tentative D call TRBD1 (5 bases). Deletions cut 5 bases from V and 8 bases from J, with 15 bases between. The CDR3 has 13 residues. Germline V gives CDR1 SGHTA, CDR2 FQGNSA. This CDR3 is CASSRDGGEGYTF. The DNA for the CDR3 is TGTGCCAGCAGCCGGGACGGAGGGGAGGGCTACACCTTC.

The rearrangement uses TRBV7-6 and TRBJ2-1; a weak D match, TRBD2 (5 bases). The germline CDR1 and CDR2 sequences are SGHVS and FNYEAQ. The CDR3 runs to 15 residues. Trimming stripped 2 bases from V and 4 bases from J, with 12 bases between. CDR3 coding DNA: TGTGCCAGCAGCTTACGGTCGGGCGGGTACAATGAGCAGTTCTTC. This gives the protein CASSLRSGGYNEQFF.

CDR3 in amino acids: CASTYTPGGRGSQETQYF. The DNA of the CDR3 is TGTGCCAGCACCTACACGCCGGGCGGGAGGGGGAGCCAAGAGACCCAGTACTTC. V is TRBV5-5 and J is TRBJ2-5; the match to TRBD2 covers 9 bases. Germline loops: CDR1 SGHKS, CDR2 YYEKEE (reference sequence). The V segment lost 6 bases and the J segment 1 base; nucleotides outside the gene matches: 16. The length of the CDR3 is 18 residues.

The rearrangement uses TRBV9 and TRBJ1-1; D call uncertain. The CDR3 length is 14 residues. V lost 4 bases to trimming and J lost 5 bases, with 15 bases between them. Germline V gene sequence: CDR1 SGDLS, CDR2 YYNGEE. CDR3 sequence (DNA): TGTGCCAGCAGCTCCGCCCCTCAGGTGACTGAAGCTTTCTTT. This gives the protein CASSSAPQVTEAFF.

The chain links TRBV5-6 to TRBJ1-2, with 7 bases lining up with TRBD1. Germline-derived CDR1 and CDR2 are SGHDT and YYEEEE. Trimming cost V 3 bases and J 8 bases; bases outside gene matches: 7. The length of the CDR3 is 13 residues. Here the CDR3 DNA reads TGTGCCAGCAGCTCCCCGGGACAGCTAGGCTACACCTTC. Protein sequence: CASSSPGQLGYTF.

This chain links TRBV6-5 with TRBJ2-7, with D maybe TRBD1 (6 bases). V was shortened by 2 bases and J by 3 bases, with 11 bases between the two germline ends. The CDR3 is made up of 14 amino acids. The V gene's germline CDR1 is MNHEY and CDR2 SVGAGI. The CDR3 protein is CASSYKQGNYEQYF. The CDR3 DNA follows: TGTGCCAGCAGTTACAAACAGGGTAACTACGAGCAGTACTTC.

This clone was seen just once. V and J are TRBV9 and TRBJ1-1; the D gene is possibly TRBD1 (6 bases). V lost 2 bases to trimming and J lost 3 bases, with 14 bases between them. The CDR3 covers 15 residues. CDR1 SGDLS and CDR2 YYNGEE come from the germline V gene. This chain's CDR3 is CASSVAGVRDTEAFF. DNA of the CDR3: TGTGCCAGCAGCGTCGCAGGGGTCAGGGACACTGAAGCTTTCTTT.

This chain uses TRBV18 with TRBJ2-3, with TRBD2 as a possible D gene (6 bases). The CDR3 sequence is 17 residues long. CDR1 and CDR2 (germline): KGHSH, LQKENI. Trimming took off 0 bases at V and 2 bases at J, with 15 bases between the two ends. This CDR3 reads CASSPPLRGFTTDTQYF. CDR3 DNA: TGTGCCAGCTCACCACCTCTCCGGGGGTTCACCACAGATACGCAGTATTTT.

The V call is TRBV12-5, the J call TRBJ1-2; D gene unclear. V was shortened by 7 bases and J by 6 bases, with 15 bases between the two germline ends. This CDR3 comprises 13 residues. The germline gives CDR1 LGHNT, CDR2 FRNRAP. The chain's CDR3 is CASDQPGIHGYTF. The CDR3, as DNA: TGTGCTAGTGATCAACCGGGGATTCATGGCTACACCTTC.

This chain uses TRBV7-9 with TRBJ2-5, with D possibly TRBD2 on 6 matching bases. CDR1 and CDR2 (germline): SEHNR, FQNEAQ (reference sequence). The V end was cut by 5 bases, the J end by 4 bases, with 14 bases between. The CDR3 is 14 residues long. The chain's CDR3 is CASSQQLGGETQYF. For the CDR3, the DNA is TGTGCCAGCAGCCAGCAGTTGGGGGGAGAGACCCAGTACTTC. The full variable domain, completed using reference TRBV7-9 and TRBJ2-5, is DTGVSQNPRHKITKRGQNVTFRCDPISEHNRLYWYRQTLGQGPEFLTYFQNEAQLEKSRLLSDRFSAERPKGSFSTLEIQRTEQGDSAMYLCASSQQLGGETQYFGPGTRLLVL.

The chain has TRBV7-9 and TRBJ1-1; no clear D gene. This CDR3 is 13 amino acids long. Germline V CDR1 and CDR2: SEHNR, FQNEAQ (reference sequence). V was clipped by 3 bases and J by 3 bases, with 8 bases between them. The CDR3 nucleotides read TGTGCCAGCAGCTTTAACCGGGACACTGAAGCTTTCTTT. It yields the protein CASSFNRDTEAFF.

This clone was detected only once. The DNA for the CDR3 is TGTGCCAGCAGCTTACCCTTAGGGGGGGTTGGTTCACCCCTCCACTTT. Translating gives CASSLPLGGVGSPLHF. The chain links TRBV7-2 to TRBJ1-6; TRBD1 is a possible D gene (6 bases). The CDR3 extends over 16 amino acids. Germline-derived CDR1 and CDR2 are SGHTA and FQGNSA. V was shortened by 2 bases and J by 9 bases, with 17 bases between the two germline ends.

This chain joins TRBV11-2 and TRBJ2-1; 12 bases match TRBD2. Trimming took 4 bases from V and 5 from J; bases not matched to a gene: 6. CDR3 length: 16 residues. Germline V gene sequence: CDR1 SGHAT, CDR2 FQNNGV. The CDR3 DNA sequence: TGTGCCAGCAGCTCTCCTAGCGGGAGGGCACACAATGAGCAGTTCTTC. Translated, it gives CASSSPSGRAHNEQFF. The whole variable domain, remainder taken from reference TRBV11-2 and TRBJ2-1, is EAGVAQSPRYKIIEKRQSVAFWCNPISGHATLYWYQQILGQGPKLLIQFQNNGVVDDSQLPKDRFSAERLKGVDSTLKIQPAKLEDSAVYLCASSSPSGRAHNEQFFGPGTRLTVL.

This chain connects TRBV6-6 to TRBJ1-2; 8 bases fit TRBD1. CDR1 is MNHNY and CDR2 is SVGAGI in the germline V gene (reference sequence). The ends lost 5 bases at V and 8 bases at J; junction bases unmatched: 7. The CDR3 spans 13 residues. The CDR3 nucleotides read TGTGCCAGCAGTCTTGGACAGGGTGGGGGCTACACCTTC. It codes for CASSLGQGGGYTF.

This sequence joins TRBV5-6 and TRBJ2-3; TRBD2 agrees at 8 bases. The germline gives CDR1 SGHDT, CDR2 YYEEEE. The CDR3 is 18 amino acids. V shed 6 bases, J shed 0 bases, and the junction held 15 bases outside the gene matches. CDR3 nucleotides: TGTGCCAGCACCACGAACCTCCGGGGGGGGCCCAGCACAGATACGCAGTATTTT. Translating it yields CASTTNLRGGPSTDTQYF.

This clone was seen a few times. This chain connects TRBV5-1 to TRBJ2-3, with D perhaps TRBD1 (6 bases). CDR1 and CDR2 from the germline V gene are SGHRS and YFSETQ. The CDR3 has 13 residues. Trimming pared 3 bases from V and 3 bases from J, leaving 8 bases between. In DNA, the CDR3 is TGCGCCAGCAGCTACAGGGAAACAGATACGCAGTATTTT. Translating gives CASSYRETDTQYF.

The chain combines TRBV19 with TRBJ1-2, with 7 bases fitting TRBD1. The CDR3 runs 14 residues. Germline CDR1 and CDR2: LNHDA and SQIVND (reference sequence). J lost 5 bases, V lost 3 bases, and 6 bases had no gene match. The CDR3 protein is CASSIEGAQYGYTF. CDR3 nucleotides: TGTGCCAGTAGTATTGAGGGGGCGCAATATGGCTACACCTTC.

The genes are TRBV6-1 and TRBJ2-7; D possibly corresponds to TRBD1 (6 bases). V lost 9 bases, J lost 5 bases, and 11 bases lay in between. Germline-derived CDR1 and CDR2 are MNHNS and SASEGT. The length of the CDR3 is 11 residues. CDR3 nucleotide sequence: TGTGCCAGTACAGGGTTCAACGAGCAGTACTTC. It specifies CASTGFNEQYF.